These 15 T cell receptor beta chains came from one sample sequenced in a study of beta chain features in type 1 diabetes. Of the isolated RNA, all was reverse transcribed, and so the sequenced material was expressed TCRB transcripts. Clones were sequenced by immunoSEQ multiplex PCR, and TCRdb holds only the in-frame ones, with some missing. The table lists about 620,000 clones, around a sixth of them singletons. The source material was naive CD4+ T cells from blood. These receptors all come from a man younger than 30 in good health.

The chain has TRBV4-2 and TRBJ1-5; D not resolved. The CDR3 covers 20 residues. Germline V gene data show CDR1 as LGHNA and CDR2 as YNFKEQ. V dropped 0 bases and J dropped 0 bases, with 21 bases sitting between them. The CDR3 region has the DNA TGTGCCAGCAGCCAAGAGTCGCCGATCCTTTGGAGGTATAGCAATCAGCCCCAGCATTTT. Amino acid sequence: CASSQESPILWRYSNQPQHF.

This chain links TRBV2 with TRBJ1-1, with 11 bases matching TRBD1. The CDR3 is made up of 15 amino acids. CDR1 SNHLY and CDR2 FYNNEI come from the germline V gene. V lost 4 bases to trimming and J lost 6 bases; unmatched junction nucleotides: 7. CDR3: CASSGWTGGTPEAFF. DNA for the CDR3: TGTGCCAGCAGTGGATGGACAGGGGGCACACCTGAAGCTTTCTTT.

J is TRBJ2-7 and V is TRBV5-4, with TRBD1 identical over 7 bases. Germline assignment: CDR1 SGHNT and CDR2 YYREEE (reference sequence). With 4 bases clipped from V and 2 bases from J, the junction kept 9 bases outside the gene matches. The CDR3 spans 15 residues. As DNA, the CDR3 is TGTGCCAGCAGCGGCAGACAGGGAAGGGCCTACGAGCAGTACTTC. Amino acids: CASSGRQGRAYEQYF.

The chain couples TRBV6-5 to TRBJ1-3, with D unclear. The germline V and J ends were trimmed by 5 bases and 3 bases, with 5 bases remaining between them. Germline lookup yields CDR1 MNHEY and CDR2 SVGAGI. The CDR3 loop spans 12 amino acids. The CDR3 bases are TGTGCCAGCAGTAAGATTGGAAACACCATATATTTT. It translates to CASSKIGNTIYF.

The rearrangement links TRBV25-1 to TRBJ1-2; D may be TRBD1 (5 bases). V shed 8 bases and J shed 5 bases, with 15 bases lying between them. Looked up from germline, CDR1 is MGHDK and CDR2 is SYGVNS. This CDR3 has 13 amino acids. Written as DNA, the CDR3 is TGTGCCAGCCTGCCTATGAGGGGTTATGGCTACACCTTC. Protein sequence: CASLPMRGYGYTF.

This clone was counted a few times. The J gene is TRBJ1-2, the V gene TRBV6-5, with D perhaps matching TRBD1 (6 bases). V was trimmed by 6 bases and J by 4 bases, leaving 9 bases between them. The CDR3 runs to 12 residues. Per germline, CDR1 MNHEY and CDR2 SVGAGI. The CDR3 reads CASRGQIYGYTF. Here the CDR3 DNA reads TGTGCCAGCAGAGGACAGATCTATGGCTACACCTTC.

This clone has just a few counts. The V call is TRBV7-9, the J call TRBJ2-2, with D perhaps TRBD1 (5 bases). CDR1 and CDR2 (germline): SEHNR, FQNEAQ (reference sequence). Trimming shortened V by 4 bases and J by 4 bases, and 13 bases separated the two germline ends. The CDR3 consists of 15 residues. The CDR3 region has the DNA TGTGCCAGCAGCTACACCAAGGGGATCACCGGGGAGCTGTTTTTT. The encoded protein is CASSYTKGITGELFF.

This clone has only a few counts. J is TRBJ2-2 and V is TRBV7-2, with D unclear. The germline V and J ends were trimmed by 5 bases and 4 bases, with 14 bases remaining between them. CDR3 length: 15 residues. The germline gives CDR1 SGHTA, CDR2 FQGNSA. CDR3 in DNA: TGTGCCAGCAGCGCACTGGACCTGGGCACCGGGGAGCTGTTTTTT. It translates to CASSALDLGTGELFF.

The chain uses TRBV7-3 and TRBJ2-1; TRBD2 agrees at 15 bases. This CDR3 region has 16 residues. Trimming at V came to 5 bases and at J to 7 bases, leaving 6 bases not matched to a gene. Looked up from germline, CDR1 is SGHTA and CDR2 is FQGTGA. The CDR3: CASSPGLAGGLNEQFF. CDR3 nucleotide sequence: TGTGCCAGCAGCCCCGGACTAGCGGGGGGGCTGAATGAGCAGTTCTTC.

This rearrangement joins TRBV7-9 to TRBJ1-2; TRBD1 might be the D (6 bases). Germline lookup yields CDR1 SEHNR and CDR2 FQNEAQ (reference sequence). Trimming stripped 5 bases from V and 3 bases from J, with 10 bases between. The CDR3 contains 13 residues. Here the CDR3 DNA reads TGTGCCAGCAGCGGTAGGACAGACTATGGCTACACCTTC. Protein product: CASSGRTDYGYTF.

The count of this clone is one. The V gene is TRBV5-4, the J gene TRBJ2-7; D is possibly TRBD2 (6 bases). The CDR3 is 15 residues long. V was shortened by 4 bases and J by 0 bases, with 14 bases between the two germline ends. Germline V gives CDR1 SGHNT, CDR2 YYREEE (reference sequence). This CDR3 reads CASSLGGDSSYEQYF. Here the CDR3 DNA reads TGTGCCAGCAGCCTGGGGGGTGACAGCTCCTACGAGCAGTACTTC. Filled out from reference TRBV5-4 and TRBJ2-7, the complete variable domain reads ETGVTQSPTHLIKTRGQQVTLRCSSQSGHNTVSWYQQALGQGPQFIFQYYREEENGRGNFPPRFSGLQFPNYSSELNVNALELDDSALYLCASSLGGDSSYEQYFGPGTRLTVT.

This chain links TRBV18 with TRBJ2-6; 8 bases agree with TRBD1. The CDR3 is made up of 18 amino acids. Germline CDR1 and CDR2: KGHSH and LQKENI. J lost 4 bases, V lost 2 bases, and 10 bases had no gene match. The CDR3 sequence: CASSPDRGLSSGANVLTF. CDR3 in DNA: TGTGCCAGCTCACCAGACAGGGGCCTCTCGTCGGGGGCCAACGTCCTGACTTTC.

Only a few counts were recorded for this clone. This sequence joins TRBV28 and TRBJ2-1, with TRBD1 identical over 9 bases. The CDR3 runs to 16 residues. V dropped 0 bases and J dropped 5; count of bases not matched to a gene: 5. Germline V lookup: CDR1 MDHEN, CDR2 SYDVKM. The DNA of the CDR3 is TGTGCCAGCAGTTTATGGCCGGGACAGGGCCACAATGAGCAGTTCTTC. Amino acids: CASSLWPGQGHNEQFF.

V and J are TRBV7-2 and TRBJ2-7; 8 bases match TRBD1. Germline CDR1 and CDR2: SGHTA and FQGNSA. J was trimmed by 5 bases and V by 2 bases; bases with no gene match: 8. The CDR3 is 15 amino acids. The DNA of the CDR3 is TGTGCCAGCAGCTTAAAGACAGGGGCGGCCCACGAGCAGTACTTC. Amino acids: CASSLKTGAAHEQYF.

The chain joins TRBV15 to TRBJ1-5, with 9 bases that match TRBD1. The CDR3 consists of 16 residues. CDR1 LNHNV and CDR2 YYDKDF come from the germline V gene (reference sequence). V gave up 7 bases and J gave up 0 bases; unmatched junction bases: 7. CDR3 loop: CATTGTGFYSNQPQHF. The CDR3 DNA follows: TGTGCCACCACTGGGACAGGGTTCTATAGCAATCAGCCCCAGCATTTT.